This section outlines one TCR beta chain sequence together with its context. Its antigen is still unknown. The CDR3 spans 14 residues. V lost 0 bases, J lost 0 bases, and 7 bases lay in between. Germline V gene sequence: CDR1 GTSNPN, CDR2 SVGIG (reference sequence). TCRdb's copy holds only in-frame clones and misses some; the assay was immunoSEQ multiplex PCR. The table lists roughly 120,000 clones, 85% to 90% of them singletons. The record originates from a study of T cell responses to AZD1222 COVID-19 vaccine. The study's findings and limits: Spike regions recognized by vaccine-associated CD4 TCRs spanned the protein, led by 160-218 and 743-854.

The chain uses TRBV30 and TRBJ2-3; D not resolved. Source: peripheral blood, taken 28 days after the second AZD1222 dose. The sequence was collected from an adult who received the AZD1222 COVID-19 vaccine. CDR3 sequence: CAWSVLISTDTQYF. For the CDR3, the DNA is TGTGCCTGGAGTGTTCTGATTAGCACAGATACGCAGTATTTT. Full variable domain (remainder filled in from reference TRBV30 and TRBJ2-3): SQTIHQWPATLVQPVGSPLSLECTVEGTSNPNLYWYRQAAGRGLQLLFYSVGIGQISSEVPQNLSASRPQDRQFILSSKKLLLSDSGFYLCAWSVLISTDTQYFGPGTRLTVL.